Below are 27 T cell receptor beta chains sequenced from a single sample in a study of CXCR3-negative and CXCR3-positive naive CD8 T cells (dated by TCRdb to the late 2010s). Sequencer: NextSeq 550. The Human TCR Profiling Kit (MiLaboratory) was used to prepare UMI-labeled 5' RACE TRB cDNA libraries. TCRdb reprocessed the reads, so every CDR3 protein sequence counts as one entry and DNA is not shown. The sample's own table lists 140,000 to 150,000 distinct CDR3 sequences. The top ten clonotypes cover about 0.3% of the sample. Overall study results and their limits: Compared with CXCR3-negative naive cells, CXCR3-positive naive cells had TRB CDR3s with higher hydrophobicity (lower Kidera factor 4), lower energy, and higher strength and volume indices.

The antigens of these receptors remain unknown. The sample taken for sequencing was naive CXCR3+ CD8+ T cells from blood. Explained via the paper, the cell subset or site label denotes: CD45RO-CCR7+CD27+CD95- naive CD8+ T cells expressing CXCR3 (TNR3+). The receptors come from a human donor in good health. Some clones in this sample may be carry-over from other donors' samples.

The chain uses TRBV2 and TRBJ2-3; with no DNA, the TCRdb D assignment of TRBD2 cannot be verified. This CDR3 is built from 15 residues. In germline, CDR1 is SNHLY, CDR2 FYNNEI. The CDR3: CASSETSGSSDTQYF.

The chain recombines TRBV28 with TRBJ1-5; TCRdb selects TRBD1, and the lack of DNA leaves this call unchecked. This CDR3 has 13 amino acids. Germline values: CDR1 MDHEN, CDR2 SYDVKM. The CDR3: CASSSAGDQPQHF.

The chain's CDR3 is CASSHDRVDQPQHF. The V call is TRBV28, the J call TRBJ1-5; TCRdb indicates TRBD1, and absent DNA this call remains unverified. Germline V lookup: CDR1 MDHEN, CDR2 SYDVKM. The CDR3 totals 14 residues.

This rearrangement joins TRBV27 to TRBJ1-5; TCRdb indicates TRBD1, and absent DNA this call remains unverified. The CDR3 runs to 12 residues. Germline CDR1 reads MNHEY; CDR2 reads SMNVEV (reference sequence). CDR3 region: CASSLPHQPQHF.

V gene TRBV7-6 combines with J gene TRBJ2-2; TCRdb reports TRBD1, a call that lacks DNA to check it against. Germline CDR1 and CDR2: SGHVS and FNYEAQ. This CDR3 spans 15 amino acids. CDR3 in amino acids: CASQWVGADTGELFF.

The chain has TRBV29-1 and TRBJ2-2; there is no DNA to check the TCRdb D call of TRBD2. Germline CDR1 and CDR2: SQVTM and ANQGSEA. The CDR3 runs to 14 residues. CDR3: CSVLYSGSTGELFF.

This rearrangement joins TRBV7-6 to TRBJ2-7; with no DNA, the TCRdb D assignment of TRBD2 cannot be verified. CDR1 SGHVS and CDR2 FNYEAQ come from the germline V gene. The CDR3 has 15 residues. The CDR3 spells CASSLLAGMTYEQYF.

The CDR3 loop reads CATSLTASGEIPNTGELFF. The chain combines TRBV15 with TRBJ2-2; TCRdb outputs TRBD2, but without DNA this stays unchecked. Germline CDR1 LNHNV, CDR2 YYDKDF (reference sequence). This CDR3 region has 19 residues. Supplemented by reference TRBV15 and TRBJ2-2, the full variable domain reads DAMVIQNPRYQVTQFGKPVTLSCSQTLNHNVMYWYQQKSSQAPKLLFHYYDKDFNNEADTPDNFQSRRPNTSFCFLDIRSPGLGDTAMYLCATSLTASGEIPNTGELFFGEGSRLTVL.

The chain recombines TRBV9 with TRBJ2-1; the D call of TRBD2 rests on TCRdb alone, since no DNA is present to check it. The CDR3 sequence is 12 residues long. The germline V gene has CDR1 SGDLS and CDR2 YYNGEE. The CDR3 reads CASSATRREQFF.

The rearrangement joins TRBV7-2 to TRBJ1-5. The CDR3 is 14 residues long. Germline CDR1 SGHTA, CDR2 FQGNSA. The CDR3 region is CASSLVFSSQPQHF.

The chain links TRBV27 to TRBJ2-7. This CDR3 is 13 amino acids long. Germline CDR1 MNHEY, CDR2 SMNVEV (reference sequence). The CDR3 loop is CASSRGRAYEQYF.

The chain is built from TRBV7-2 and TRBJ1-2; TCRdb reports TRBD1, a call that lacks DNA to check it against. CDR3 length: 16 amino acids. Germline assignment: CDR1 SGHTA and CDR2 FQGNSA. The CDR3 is CASSLGGEQALYGYTF.

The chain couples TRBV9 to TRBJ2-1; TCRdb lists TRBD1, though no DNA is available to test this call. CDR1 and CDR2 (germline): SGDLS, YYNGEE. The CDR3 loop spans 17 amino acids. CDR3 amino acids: CASNQPSGDRGYNEQFF.

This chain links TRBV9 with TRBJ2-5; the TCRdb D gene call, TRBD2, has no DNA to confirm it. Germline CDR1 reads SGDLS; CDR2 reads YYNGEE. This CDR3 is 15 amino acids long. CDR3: CASSVEGSKLETQYF.

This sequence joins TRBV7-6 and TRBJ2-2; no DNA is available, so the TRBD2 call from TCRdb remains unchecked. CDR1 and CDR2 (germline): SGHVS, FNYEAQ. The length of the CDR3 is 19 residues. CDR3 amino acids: CASSPFISGETPNTGELYF.

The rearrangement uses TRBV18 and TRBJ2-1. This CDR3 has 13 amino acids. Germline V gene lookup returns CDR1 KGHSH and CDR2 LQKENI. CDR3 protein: CASSPATRSEQFF.

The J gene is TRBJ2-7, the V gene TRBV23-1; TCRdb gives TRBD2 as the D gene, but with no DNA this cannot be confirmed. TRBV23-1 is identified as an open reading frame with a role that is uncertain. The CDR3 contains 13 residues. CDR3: CASSRASCYEQYF.

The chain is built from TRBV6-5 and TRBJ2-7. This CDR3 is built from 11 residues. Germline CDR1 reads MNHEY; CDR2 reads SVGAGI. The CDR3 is CAGTYQADQYF.

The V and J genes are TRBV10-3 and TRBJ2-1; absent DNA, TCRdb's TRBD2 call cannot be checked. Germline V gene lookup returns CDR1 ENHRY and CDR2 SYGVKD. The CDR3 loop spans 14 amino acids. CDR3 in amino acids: CAISDRTGAEEQYF.

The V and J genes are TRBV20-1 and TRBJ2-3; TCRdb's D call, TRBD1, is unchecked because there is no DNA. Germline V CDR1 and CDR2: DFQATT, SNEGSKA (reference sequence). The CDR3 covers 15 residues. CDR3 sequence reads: CSASTRRGYPDTQYF.

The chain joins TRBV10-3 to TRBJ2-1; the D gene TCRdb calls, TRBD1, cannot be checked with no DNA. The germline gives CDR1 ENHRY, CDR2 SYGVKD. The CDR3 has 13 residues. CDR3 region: CAFRDPGSNEQFF.

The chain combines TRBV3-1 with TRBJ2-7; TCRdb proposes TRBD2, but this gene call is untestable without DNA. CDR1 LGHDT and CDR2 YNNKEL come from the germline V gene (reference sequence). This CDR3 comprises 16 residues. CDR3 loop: CASSHPRGGNTYEQYF.

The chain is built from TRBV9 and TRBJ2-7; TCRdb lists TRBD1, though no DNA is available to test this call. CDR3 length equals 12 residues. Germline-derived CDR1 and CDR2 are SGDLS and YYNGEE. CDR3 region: CASSATGYEQYF.

CDR3 loop: CASSFSGTDEAFF. V gene TRBV12-3 or TRBV12-4 combines with J gene TRBJ1-1; TCRdb names TRBD1, which stays unverified in the absence of DNA. The CDR3 length is 13 residues.

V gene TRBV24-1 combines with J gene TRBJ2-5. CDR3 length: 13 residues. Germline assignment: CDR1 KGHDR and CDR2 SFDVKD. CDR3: CATSPSYQETQYF.

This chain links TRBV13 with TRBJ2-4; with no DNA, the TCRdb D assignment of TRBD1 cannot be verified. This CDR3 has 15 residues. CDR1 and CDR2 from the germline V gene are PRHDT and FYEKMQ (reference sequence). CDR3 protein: CASSYRAWGKNIQYF.

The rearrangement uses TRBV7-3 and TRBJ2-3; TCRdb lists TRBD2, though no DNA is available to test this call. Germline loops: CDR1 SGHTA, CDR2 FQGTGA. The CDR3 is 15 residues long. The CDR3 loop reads CASRAGGLNTDTQYF.